This T cell receptor beta chain was sequenced in a study of PD-L1 blockade in urothelial cancer. This clone is termed large. V lost 7 bases, J lost 4 bases, and 14 bases lay in between. CDR3 size: 14 residues. CDR1 and CDR2 (germline): SGHNT, YENEEA. The table came from immunoSEQ multiplex PCR; TCRdb's copy has only in-frame clones and leaves some out. Seen here are around 2,200 clones, 37% observed once, and the top ten hold about a sixth. Patients in the study were battling locally advanced or metastatic urothelial carcinoma. The rearrangement joins TRBV11-3 to TRBJ2-4; D is ambiguous. The specimen comprised tumor tissue, sampled before atezolizumab (anti-PD-L1) treatment. The TCR originated in a man between 60 and 70 years old with urothelial cancer. CDR3 amino acids: CASTNGSAKNIQYF. CDR3 nucleotides: TGTGCCAGCACCAATGGAAGTGCTAAAAACATTCAGTACTTC.